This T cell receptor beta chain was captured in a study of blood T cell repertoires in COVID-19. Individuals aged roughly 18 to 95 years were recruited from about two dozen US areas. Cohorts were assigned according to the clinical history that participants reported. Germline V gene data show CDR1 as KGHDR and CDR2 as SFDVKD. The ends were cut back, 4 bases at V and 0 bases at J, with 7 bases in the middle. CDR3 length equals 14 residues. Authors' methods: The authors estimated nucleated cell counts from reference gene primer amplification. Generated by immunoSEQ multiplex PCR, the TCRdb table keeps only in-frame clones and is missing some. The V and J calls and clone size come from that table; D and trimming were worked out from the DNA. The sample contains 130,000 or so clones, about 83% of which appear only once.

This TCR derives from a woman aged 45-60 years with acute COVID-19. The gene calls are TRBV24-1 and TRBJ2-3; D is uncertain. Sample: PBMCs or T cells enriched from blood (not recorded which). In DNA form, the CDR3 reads TGTGCCACCAGTGACCAGACTAGCACAGATACGCAGTATTTT. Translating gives CATSDQTSTDTQYF.